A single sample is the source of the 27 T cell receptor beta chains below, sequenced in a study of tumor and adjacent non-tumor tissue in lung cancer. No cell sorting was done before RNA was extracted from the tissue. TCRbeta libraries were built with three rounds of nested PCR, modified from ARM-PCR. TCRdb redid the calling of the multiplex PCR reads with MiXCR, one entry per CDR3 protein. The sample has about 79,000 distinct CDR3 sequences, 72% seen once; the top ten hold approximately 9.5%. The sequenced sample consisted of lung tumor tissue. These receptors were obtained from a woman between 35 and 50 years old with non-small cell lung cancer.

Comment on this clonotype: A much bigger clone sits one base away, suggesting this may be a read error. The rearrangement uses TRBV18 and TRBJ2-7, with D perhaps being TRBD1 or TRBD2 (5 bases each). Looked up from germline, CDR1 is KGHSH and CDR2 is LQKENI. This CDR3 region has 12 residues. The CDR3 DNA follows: TGTGCCAGCTCCTCAGGGAGCTACGGGCAGTACTTC. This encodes CASSSGSYGQYF. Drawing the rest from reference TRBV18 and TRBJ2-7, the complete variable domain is NAGVMQNPRHLVRRRGQEARLRCSPMKGHSHVYWYRQLPEEGLKFMVYLQKENIIDESGMPKERFSAEFPKEGPSILRIQQVVRGDSAAYFCASSSGSYGQYFGPGTRLTVT.

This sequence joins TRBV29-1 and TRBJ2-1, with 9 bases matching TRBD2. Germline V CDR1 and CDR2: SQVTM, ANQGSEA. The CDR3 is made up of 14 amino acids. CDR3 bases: TGCAGTGTGACTAGCGGCCTTTCTTACGATGAGCAGTTCTTC. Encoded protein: CSVTSGLSYDEQFF.

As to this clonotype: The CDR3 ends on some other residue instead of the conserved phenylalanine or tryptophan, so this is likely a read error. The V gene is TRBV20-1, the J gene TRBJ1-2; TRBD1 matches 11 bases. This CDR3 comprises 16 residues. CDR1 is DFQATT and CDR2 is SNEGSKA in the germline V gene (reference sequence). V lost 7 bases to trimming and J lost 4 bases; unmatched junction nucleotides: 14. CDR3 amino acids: CSVRTGTGGIFYGYTI. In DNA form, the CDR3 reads TGCAGTGTTCGCACCGGGACAGGGGGAATCTTCTATGGCTACACCATC.

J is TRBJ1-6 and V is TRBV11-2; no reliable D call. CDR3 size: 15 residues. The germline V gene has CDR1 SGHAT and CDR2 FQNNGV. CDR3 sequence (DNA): TGTATCAGCAGCTTAGCCTCGGTGAATAATTCACCCCTCCACTTT. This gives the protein CISSLASVNNSPLHF.

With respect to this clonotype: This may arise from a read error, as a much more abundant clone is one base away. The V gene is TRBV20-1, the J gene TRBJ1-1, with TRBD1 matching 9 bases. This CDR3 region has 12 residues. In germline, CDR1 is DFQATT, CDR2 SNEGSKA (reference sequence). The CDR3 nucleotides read TGCAGTGCCCCCGACAGGGGGACTGTAGCTTTCTTT. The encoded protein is CSAPDRGTVAFF.

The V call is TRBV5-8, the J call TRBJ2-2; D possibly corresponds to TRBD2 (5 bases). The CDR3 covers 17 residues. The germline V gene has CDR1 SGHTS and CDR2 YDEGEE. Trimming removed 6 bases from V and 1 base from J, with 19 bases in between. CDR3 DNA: TGTGCCAGCAACTACTGGAGCGGAGGCCAGAACACCGGGGAGCTGTTTTTT. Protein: CASNYWSGGQNTGELFF.

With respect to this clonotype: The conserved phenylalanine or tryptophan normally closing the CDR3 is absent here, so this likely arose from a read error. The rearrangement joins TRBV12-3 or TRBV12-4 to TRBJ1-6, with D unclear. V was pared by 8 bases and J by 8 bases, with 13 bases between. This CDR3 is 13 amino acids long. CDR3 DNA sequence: TGTGCCAGCTGTCGAGACTGGGATTCACCCCTCCACTGT. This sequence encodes CASCRDWDSPLHC.

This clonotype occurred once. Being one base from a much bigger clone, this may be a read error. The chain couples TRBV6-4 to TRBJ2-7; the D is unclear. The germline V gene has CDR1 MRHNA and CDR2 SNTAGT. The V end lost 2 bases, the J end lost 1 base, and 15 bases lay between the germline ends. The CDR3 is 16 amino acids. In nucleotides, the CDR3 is TGTGCCAGCAGTGACGGGGAACTCAAAATGTCCTACGAGCAGTACTTC. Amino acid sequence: CASSDGELKMSYEQYF.

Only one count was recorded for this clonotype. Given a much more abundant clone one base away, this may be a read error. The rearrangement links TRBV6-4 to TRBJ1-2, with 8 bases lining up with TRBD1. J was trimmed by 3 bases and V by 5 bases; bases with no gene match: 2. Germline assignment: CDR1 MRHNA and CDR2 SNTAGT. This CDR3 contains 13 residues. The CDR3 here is CASSSDRDYGYTF. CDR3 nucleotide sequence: TGTGCCAGCAGTTCGGACAGGGACTATGGCTACACCTTC.

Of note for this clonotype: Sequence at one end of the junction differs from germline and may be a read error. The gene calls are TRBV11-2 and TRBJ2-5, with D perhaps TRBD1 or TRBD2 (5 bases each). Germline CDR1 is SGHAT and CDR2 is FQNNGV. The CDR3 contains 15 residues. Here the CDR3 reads CATSLATGVGETQYF. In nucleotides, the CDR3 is TGTGCCACCAGCCTAGCCACCGGTGTAGGGGAGACTCAGTACTTC. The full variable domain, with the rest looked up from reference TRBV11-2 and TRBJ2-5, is EAGVAQSPRYKIIEKRQSVAFWCNPISGHATLYWYQQILGQGPKLLIQFQNNGVVDDSQLPKDRFSAERLKGVDSTLKIQPAKLEDSAVYLCATSLATGVGETQYFGPGTRLLVL.

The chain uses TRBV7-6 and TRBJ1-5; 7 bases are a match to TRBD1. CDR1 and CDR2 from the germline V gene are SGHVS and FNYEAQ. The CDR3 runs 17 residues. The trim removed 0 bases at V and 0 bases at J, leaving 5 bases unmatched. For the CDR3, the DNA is TGTGCCAGCAGCTTAGCTGCGGCAGGGGGTAGCAATCAGCCCCAGCATTTT. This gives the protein CASSLAAAGGSNQPQHF.

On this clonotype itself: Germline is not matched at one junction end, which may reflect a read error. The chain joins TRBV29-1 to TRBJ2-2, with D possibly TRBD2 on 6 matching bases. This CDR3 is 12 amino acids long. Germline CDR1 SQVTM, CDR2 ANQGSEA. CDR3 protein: CSGGRKARELYF. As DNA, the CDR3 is TGCAGCGGGGGCCGGAAGGCCCGGGAGCTGTATTTT.

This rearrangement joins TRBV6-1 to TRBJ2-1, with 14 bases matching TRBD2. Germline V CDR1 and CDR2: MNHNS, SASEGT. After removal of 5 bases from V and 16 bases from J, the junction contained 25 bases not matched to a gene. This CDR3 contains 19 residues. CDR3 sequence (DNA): TGTGCCAGCAGTAAATGGACTAGCGGGAGGTTGGGCTCCTACAATGAGTACTTCTTC. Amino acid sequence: CASSKWTSGRLGSYNEYFF.

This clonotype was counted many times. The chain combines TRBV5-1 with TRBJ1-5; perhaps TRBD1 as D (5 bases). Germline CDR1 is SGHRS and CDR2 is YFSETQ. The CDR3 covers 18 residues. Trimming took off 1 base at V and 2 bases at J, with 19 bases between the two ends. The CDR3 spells CASSLQGTQILGNQPQHF. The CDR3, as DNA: TGCGCCAGCAGCTTGCAGGGAACCCAGATATTGGGCAATCAGCCCCAGCATTTT.

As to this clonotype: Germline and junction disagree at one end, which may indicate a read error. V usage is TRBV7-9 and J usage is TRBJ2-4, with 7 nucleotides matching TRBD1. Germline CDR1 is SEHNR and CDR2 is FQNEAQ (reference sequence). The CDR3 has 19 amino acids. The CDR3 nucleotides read TGTACCAGCAGCCAAGGGACAGTCGGTATAGAACTCGCCAAAAACATTCAGTATTTC. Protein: CTSSQGTVGIELAKNIQYF.

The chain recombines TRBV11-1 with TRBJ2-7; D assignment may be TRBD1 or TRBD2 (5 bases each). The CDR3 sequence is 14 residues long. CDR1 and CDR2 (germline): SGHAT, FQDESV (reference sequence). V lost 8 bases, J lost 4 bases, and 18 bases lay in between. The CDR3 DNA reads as TGTGCCAGCGGTGTGAGGGGTGGAGTGTACGAGCAGTACTTC. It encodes CASGVRGGVYEQYF.

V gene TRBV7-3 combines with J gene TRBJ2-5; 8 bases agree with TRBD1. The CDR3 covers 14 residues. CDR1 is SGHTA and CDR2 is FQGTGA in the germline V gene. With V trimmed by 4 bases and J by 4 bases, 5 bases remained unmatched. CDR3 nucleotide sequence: TGTGCCAGCAGCTCGACAGGGGCGGGAGAGACCCAGTACTTC. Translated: CASSSTGAGETQYF.

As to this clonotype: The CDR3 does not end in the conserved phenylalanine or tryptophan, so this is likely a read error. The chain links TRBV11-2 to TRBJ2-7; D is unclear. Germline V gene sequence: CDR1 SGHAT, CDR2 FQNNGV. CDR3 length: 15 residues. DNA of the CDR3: TGTGCCAGCAACTTAGATCCTCAGAGGTCCTACGAGCAGTACTTG. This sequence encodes CASNLDPQRSYEQYL.

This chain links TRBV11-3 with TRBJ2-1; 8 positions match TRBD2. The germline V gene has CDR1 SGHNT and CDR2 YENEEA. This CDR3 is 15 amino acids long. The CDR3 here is CACSPRSSGTNEQFF. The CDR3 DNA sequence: TGTGCATGCAGCCCGAGGAGTAGCGGGACCAATGAGCAGTTCTTC.

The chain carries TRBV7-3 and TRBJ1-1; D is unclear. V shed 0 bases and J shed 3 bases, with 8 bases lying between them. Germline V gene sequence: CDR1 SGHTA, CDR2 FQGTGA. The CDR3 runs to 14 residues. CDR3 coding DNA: TGTGCCAGCAGCTTAACTGATGGGGACACTGAAGCTTTCTTT. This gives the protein CASSLTDGDTEAFF.

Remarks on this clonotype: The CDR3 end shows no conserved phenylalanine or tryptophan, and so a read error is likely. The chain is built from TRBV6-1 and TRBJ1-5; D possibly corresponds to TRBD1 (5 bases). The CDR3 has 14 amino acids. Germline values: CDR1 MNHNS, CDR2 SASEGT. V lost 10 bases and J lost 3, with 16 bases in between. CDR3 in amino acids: CATRATGFNQPQHL. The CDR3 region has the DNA TGTGCCACCAGGGCCACAGGATTCAATCAGCCCCAGCATTTG.

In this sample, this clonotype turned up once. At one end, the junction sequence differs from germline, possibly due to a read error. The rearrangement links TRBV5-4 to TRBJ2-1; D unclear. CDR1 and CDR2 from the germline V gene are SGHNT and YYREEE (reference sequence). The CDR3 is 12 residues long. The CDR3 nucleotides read TGTGCCAGCCCGGAGTTAGGCAATGGGCAGTTCTTC. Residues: CASPELGNGQFF.

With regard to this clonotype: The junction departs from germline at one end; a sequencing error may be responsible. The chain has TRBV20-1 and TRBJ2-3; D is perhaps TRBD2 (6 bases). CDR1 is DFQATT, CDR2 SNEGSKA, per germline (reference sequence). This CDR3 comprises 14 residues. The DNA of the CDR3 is TGCAGTGCTTCCAATCGGGGGTTTACAGATACGCGGTATTTT. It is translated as CSASNRGFTDTRYF.

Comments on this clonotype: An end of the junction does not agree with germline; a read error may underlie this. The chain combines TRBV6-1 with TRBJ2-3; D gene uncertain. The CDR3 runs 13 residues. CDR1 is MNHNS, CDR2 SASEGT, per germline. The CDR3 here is CASNGPPLDTHYF. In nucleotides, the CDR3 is TGTGCCAGCAATGGACCCCCTCTGGATACGCACTATTTT.

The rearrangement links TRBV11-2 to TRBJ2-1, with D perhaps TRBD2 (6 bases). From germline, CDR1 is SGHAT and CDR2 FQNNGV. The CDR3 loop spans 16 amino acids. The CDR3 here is CVSSETLAALYNEQFF. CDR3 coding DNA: TGTGTCAGTAGCGAGACACTAGCTGCACTGTACAATGAGCAGTTCTTC.

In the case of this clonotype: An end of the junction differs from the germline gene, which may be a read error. The CDR3 sequence: CTSSRTGGAKQYF. CDR3 bases: TGTACCAGCAGTAGGACAGGGGGCGCCAAGCAGTACTTC. The chain uses TRBV6-6 and TRBJ2-7; TRBD1 matches at 11 bases. The CDR3 extends over 13 amino acids. Germline V gene sequence: CDR1 MNHNY, CDR2 SVGAGI (reference sequence).

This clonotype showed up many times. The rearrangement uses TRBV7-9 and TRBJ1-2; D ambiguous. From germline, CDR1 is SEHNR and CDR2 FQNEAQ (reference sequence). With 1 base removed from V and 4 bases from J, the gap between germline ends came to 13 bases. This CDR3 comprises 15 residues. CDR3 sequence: CASSLVGNEVYGYTF. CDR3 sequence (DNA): TGTGCCAGCAGCTTAGTAGGGAACGAGGTCTATGGCTACACCTTC. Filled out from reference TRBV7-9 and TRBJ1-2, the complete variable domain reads DTGVSQNPRHKITKRGQNVTFRCDPISEHNRLYWYRQTLGQGPEFLTYFQNEAQLEKSRLLSDRFSAERPKGSFSTLEIQRTEQGDSAMYLCASSLVGNEVYGYTFGSGTRLTVV.